This TCR beta chain was sequenced during a study of cytomegalovirus exposure and HLA in healthy donors. It was with 60 Vbeta and 13 Jbeta primers that the PCR ran. The assay was immunoSEQ multiplex PCR, and TCRdb's table has in-frame clones only and misses some. This table lists 50,000 or so clones. CDR1 and CDR2 from the germline V gene are ENHRY and SYGVKD. The V end lost 3 bases, the J end lost 5 bases, and 10 bases lay between the germline ends. The CDR3 spans 13 residues. The sequence came from a man aged 35-49 years in good health and CMV-seropositive. V is TRBV10-3 and J is TRBJ2-5, with a possible D match to TRBD1 (5 bases). The sample comprised PBMCs. The CDR3 nucleotides read TGTGCCATCAGTGACAGGGAATGGGAGACCCAGTACTTC. This encodes CAISDREWETQYF.